A selection of T cell receptor beta chains follows, all from one sample in a study of shared clonotypes between healthy human individuals. Assay: immunoSEQ multiplex PCR; the TCRdb copy retains only in-frame clones and omits some. Counted here are 2 million to 2.5 million clones, more than 90% occurring once; the ten biggest clones make up around 0.13%. Sequencing input: naive CD4+ T cells sorted from blood. Source of these receptors: a man aged 18 to 30 in good health. CDR3s include the opening cysteine and the closing phenylalanine or tryptophan. Fields, in order: clone size, V gene, D gene, CDR3 protein. A D gene is named only where the DNA matches it firmly. Not every row has a clone size; where given, it reads once, few, many or a size class.

size: NA; V: TRBV9; D: TRBD2; CDR3: CASSVLAGVPGETQYF
size: once; V: TRBV4-3; D: NA; CDR3: CASSQESQGDTQYF
size: NA; V: TRBV5-6; D: NA; CDR3: CASSLVGREAFF
size: once; V: TRBV4-1; D: NA; CDR3: CASSQDPGRDTDTQYF
size: NA; V: TRBV5-1; D: TRBD2; CDR3: CASSSTSGKNTGELFF
size: NA; V: TRBV2; D: NA; CDR3: CASSGGYSNQPQHF
size: NA; V: TRBV7-8; D: NA; CDR3: CASSLVGGSAYEQYF
size: NA; V: TRBV2; D: TRBD1; CDR3: CASSLDRASTEAFF
size: NA; V: TRBV5-1; D: TRBD2; CDR3: CASSAAGSGISYEQYF
size: once; V: TRBV5-4; D: NA; CDR3: CASSPGTVNSPLHF
size: NA; V: TRBV15; D: TRBD1; CDR3: CATSGGTGVAGELFF
size: NA; V: TRBV30; D: NA; CDR3: CAWGRTHNYGYTF
size: NA; V: TRBV5-1; D: NA; CDR3: CASSFKRGGEAFF
size: NA; V: TRBV10-2; D: TRBD1; CDR3: CASLGTANYGYTF
size: few; V: TRBV5-4; D: TRBD2; CDR3: CASSSGLAGDNEQFF
size: NA; V: TRBV9; D: NA; CDR3: CASSVAVRGDEQYF
size: NA; V: TRBV27; D: NA; CDR3: CASSPRVLAKNIQYF
size: once; V: TRBV4-1; D: NA; CDR3: CASSGRGQETQYF
size: once; V: TRBV5-1; D: TRBD2; CDR3: CASSLGAGGPLEQFF
size: NA; V: TRBV4-2; D: NA; CDR3: CASSHVGTKGTEAFF
size: NA; V: TRBV6-1; D: TRBD1; CDR3: CASSATGEPLHF
size: NA; V: TRBV7-2; D: TRBD1; CDR3: CASSFDRGGTDTQYF
size: NA; V: TRBV27; D: TRBD1; CDR3: CASSSWDSYNSPLHF
size: NA; V: TRBV5-8; D: TRBD1; CDR3: CASSYSRDRVTGELFF
size: NA; V: TRBV12-5; D: NA; CDR3: CAKGAYNGYTF
size: NA; V: TRBV10-3; D: NA; CDR3: CAIANQETQYF
size: NA; V: TRBV6-5; D: NA; CDR3: CASSERLPDTQYF
size: NA; V: TRBV11-1; D: TRBD1; CDR3: CASSSDRGTYNSPLHF